Listed below are T cell receptor beta chains from one sample, sequenced in a study of CD8 T cells in ankylosing spondylitis. MiXCR, applied by TCRdb to the 5' RACE reads, yields one record per CDR3 protein. The table records hundreds of thousands of distinct CDR3 sequences, roughly 10% of them present only once. Sequenced input: blood, either unsorted or a sorted T cell fraction (not recorded which). These receptors all stem from a male donor with ankylosing spondylitis. The CDR3 runs from the conserved cysteine through the conserved F or W. Each record gives: V gene, D gene, CDR3 length, J gene, clone size, CDR3 DNA, CDR3 protein. D genes are given only for firm matches. Rows give clone size only sometimes, using once, few, many, or a class for an expanded clone.

TRBV5-1	-	14	TRBJ1-1	many	TGCGCCAGCAGCTTGGATCCAGCAGGGACTGAAGCTTTCTTT	CASSLDPAGTEAFF
TRBV7-6	TRBD1	15	TRBJ2-7	few	TGTGCCAGCAGCCGAGGACAGGGTCTTATCAACGAGCAGTACTTC	CASSRGQGLINEQYF
TRBV29-1	-	10	TRBJ1-2	many	TGCAGCGTTGAGTTCTATGGCTACACCTTC	CSVEFYGYTF
TRBV18	TRBD2	15	TRBJ2-1	-	TGTGCCAGCTCCCCTTGGGCGGGAGTTAACAATGAGCAGTTCTTC	CASSPWAGVNNEQFF
TRBV4-3	-	15	TRBJ2-2	many	TGCGCCAGCAGCGACCGGACTTCCTATAGAGGGGAGCTGTTTTTT	CASSDRTSYRGELFF
TRBV12-3/TRBV12-4	TRBD2	15	TRBJ2-1	-	TGTGCCAGCAGTATGAGCGGGAGCTCCTACAATGAGCAGTTCTTC	CASSMSGSSYNEQFF
TRBV7-9	TRBD1	17	TRBJ2-7	-	TGTGCCAGCAGCTTATTCGGGGACAGGGGACTCTCCTACGAGCAGTACTTC	CASSLFGDRGLSYEQYF
TRBV4-3	-	14	TRBJ2-7	-	TGCGCCAGCAGCCCCCACTGGGAAGGTGCCGAGCAGTACTTC	CASSPHWEGAEQYF
TRBV20-1	TRBD1	14	TRBJ2-7	-	TGCAGTGCTAAGCAGGGGGCACGGGACTACGAGCAGTACTTC	CSAKQGARDYEQYF
TRBV20-1	-	13	TRBJ1-4	few	TGCAGTGCTGAAAACAGAGCTAATGAAAAACTGTTTTTT	CSAENRANEKLFF
TRBV20-1	-	12	TRBJ1-1	-	TGCAGTGCTATATCCATGAACACTGAAGCTTTCTTT	CSAISMNTEAFF
TRBV10-3	-	14	TRBJ2-7	few	TGTGCCATCAGTGCCGGACAGAGCTCCTACGAGCAGTACTTC	CAISAGQSSYEQYF
TRBV4-2	-	16	TRBJ1-4	few	TGTGCCAGCAGCCGAGATCCCGGCAGGGTAAATGAAAAACTGTTTTTT	CASSRDPGRVNEKLFF
TRBV11-2	-	13	TRBJ1-2	-	TGTGCCAGCAGCCCGGACGAGAACTATGGCTACACCTTC	CASSPDENYGYTF
TRBV12-3/TRBV12-4	-	13	TRBJ2-3	many	TGTGCCAGCAGTTTACTGAGCACAGATACGCAGTATTTT	CASSLLSTDTQYF
TRBV20-1	-	15	TRBJ1-6	-	TGCAGTGCTAGAGAGAGAAGGGGGGCCGGTACGGCCCTCCACTTT	CSARERRGAGTALHF
TRBV4-1	-	16	TRBJ2-7	few	TGCGCCAGCAGCCATGCTTATGGGAGCCAAAGCTACGAGCAGTACTTC	CASSHAYGSQSYEQYF
TRBV10-3	-	12	TRBJ2-2	few	TGTGCCATCAGTGAGAACACCGGGGAGCTGTTTTTT	CAISENTGELFF
TRBV25-1	-	10	TRBJ2-1	few	TGTGCCACCGACTACAATGAGCAGTTCTTC	CATDYNEQFF
TRBV5-1	-	16	TRBJ2-6	-	TGCGCCAGCAGCTGGAATTTCCGATCTGGGGCCAACGTCCTGACTTTC	CASSWNFRSGANVLTF
TRBV20-1	-	15	TRBJ2-1	few	TGCAGTGCCCAACCTTTTAAACTTTTCTACAATGAGCAGTTCTTC	CSAQPFKLFYNEQFF
TRBV18	-	14	TRBJ2-5	few	TGTGCCAGCTCACCAAAGGAGGTAGAAGAGACCCAGTACTTC	CASSPKEVEETQYF
TRBV6-1	TRBD1	18	TRBJ2-7	few	TGTGCCAGCAGTACCCGGGGACAGGGTGAACTCCACTCCTACGAGCAGTACTTC	CASSTRGQGELHSYEQYF
TRBV20-1	TRBD2	15	TRBJ2-3	-	TGCAGTGCTACCTCGGCCGGGGGGGCGAAGGATACGCAGTATTTT	CSATSAGGAKDTQYF
TRBV7-2	-	13	TRBJ2-5	-	TGTGCCAGCAGCTTAGATTGGTCCCTCCCTCAGTACTTC	CASSLDWSLPQYF
TRBV5-1	TRBD1	14	TRBJ2-7	few	TGCGCCAGCAGCCCACAGGGGCGGATCCACGAGCAGTACTTC	CASSPQGRIHEQYF
TRBV6-5	TRBD1	14	TRBJ1-2	few	TGTGCCAGCAGTTACTTACAGGGGGCGGAAGGCTACACCTTC	CASSYLQGAEGYTF
TRBV7-2	-	13	TRBJ1-1	many	TGTGCCAGTAGATTGCACATGAACACTGAAGCTTTCTTT	CASRLHMNTEAFF
TRBV7-2	TRBD2	15	TRBJ2-1	few	TGTGCCAGCAGGCCTAGAGCGGGAGGGCCCGACGAGCAGTTCTTC	CASRPRAGGPDEQFF
TRBV11-2	-	18	TRBJ2-2	-	TGTGCCAGCAGCCCGCGAGGTTTAGGGCCCAGGGGCACCGGGGAGCTGTTTTTT	CASSPRGLGPRGTGELFF
TRBV7-2	-	15	TRBJ2-3	few	TGTGCCAGCAGCTTGACAGTTCTTAGCACAGATACGCAGTATTTT	CASSLTVLSTDTQYF
TRBV5-5	TRBD2	15	TRBJ2-1	-	TGTGCCAGCAGCTTTCTTACTAGCGGGTACACTGAGCAGTTCTTC	CASSFLTSGYTEQFF
TRBV7-2	-	15	TRBJ2-1	few	TGTGCCAGCAGCGACGGTGCTCTGTCCTACAATGAGCAGTTCTTC	CASSDGALSYNEQFF
TRBV7-2	TRBD1	15	TRBJ1-4	few	TGTGCCAGCAGCAAACAGGGGGCAACTAATGAAAAACTGTTTTTT	CASSKQGATNEKLFF
TRBV10-3	-	14	TRBJ1-2	few	TGTGCCATCAGTGAGTCGAAGGTTGGAAATGGCTACACCTTC	CAISESKVGNGYTF
TRBV28	-	12	TRBJ2-5	few	TGTGCCAGCAGCGGTCCTCTCGAGACCCAGTACTTC	CASSGPLETQYF
TRBV14	-	14	TRBJ2-5	few	TGTGCCAGCAGCCAAATAACAGTCCAAGAGACCCAGTACTTC	CASSQITVQETQYF
TRBV3-1	-	14	TRBJ1-3	-	TGTGCCAGCAGCCAAAGGTTCTCTGGAAACACCATATATTTT	CASSQRFSGNTIYF
TRBV7-2	-	14	TRBJ2-3	many	TGTGCCAGCAGCTTACTGGGTCCCACAGATACGCAGTATTTT	CASSLLGPTDTQYF
TRBV5-1	TRBD2	18	TRBJ2-5	few	TGCGCCAGCAGCTTGTTCGGGGGACTAGCGGGAGAGGGAGAGACCCAGTACTTC	CASSLFGGLAGEGETQYF
TRBV7-2	TRBD2	16	TRBJ2-5	few	TGTGCCAGCAGCTTAGCTCGACTAGCGGGAGTCGAGACCCAGTACTTC	CASSLARLAGVETQYF
TRBV4-2	TRBD2	19	TRBJ2-3	-	TGTGCCAGCAGCCGGACTTTGGGACTAGCGGACCTCCCCACAGATACGCAGTATTTT	CASSRTLGLADLPTDTQYF
TRBV12-3/TRBV12-4	-	13	TRBJ1-1	-	TGTGCCAGCAGCCTGCGAAGGATCACTGAAGCTTTCTTT	CASSLRRITEAFF